The rows below give T cell receptor beta chains drawn from one sample of a study of regulatory T cells in long-lasting Graves disease. TCRdb reprocessed the multiplex PCR reads with MiXCR, giving one entry per CDR3 protein. Of 400,000 to 550,000 distinct CDR3 sequences listed, about a sixth are singletons. The same data also contributed to another study, on T cells in Graves' hyperthyroidism and ophthalmopathy.

Specimen: peripheral blood mononuclear cells (PBMCs), collected at new diagnosis, from a patient treated with antithyroid drugs. All receptors come from a woman under 30 with Graves disease. Both conserved end residues are trimmed from each CDR3. The order of the fields is V gene, CDR3 protein.

TRBV27 | ASGSSAQPTDTQY
TRBV24-1 | ATSDFLGYEQY
TRBV29-1 | SVGTSGSETQY
TRBV10-1 | ATATGDQETQY
TRBV28 | ASSLLARDNEQF
TRBV9 | ASSGDSTNYGYT
TRBV9 | ASSVEEGATEAF
TRBV19 | ASSIPARGQGPGELF
TRBV7-9 | ASSLAQSTGELF
TRBV5-1 | ASSFTGTGGYEQY
TRBV28 | ASSPKRFEVDTQY
TRBV20-1 | SARASAPGLAGEYTGELF
TRBV5-1 | ASSSNRDRGPREQY
TRBV7-9 | ASSLTTGAGELF
TRBV7-2 | ASSLGPSGSYEQY
TRBV19 | ASSTGGSGETQY
TRBV7-2 | ASSFVAQMRTQETQY
TRBV13 | ASSSSSGRLTDTQY
TRBV30 | AWSVPRTVRDTEAF
TRBV27 | ASSFRDPMLGEQY
TRBV18 | ASSPPVSGNEQF
TRBV18 | ASSPRLQGTLIDEQF
TRBV29-1 | SASGTSGTGEQF
TRBV24-1 | ATSDFRRGLDQETQY
TRBV20-1 | SARDLSLSTDTQY
TRBV12-3/TRBV12-4 | ASSLYGVRVTEAF
TRBV12-3/TRBV12-4 | ASKVPGAAYEQY
TRBV5-5 | ASSLEGGKETQY
TRBV28 | ASRYSGASGNTIY
TRBV10-3 | AISGPTNTGELF
TRBV2 | ASSEGDSYNEQF
TRBV2 | ASSYGGNTKAF
TRBV27 | ASKGSQPNTGELF
TRBV6-1 | ASRPPGQGNQPQH
TRBV18 | ASTTVVADNEQF
TRBV12-3/TRBV12-4 | ASSPDRGHVTEAF
TRBV27 | ASSLSLGMSSYNEQF
TRBV11-3 | ASSFNWAGITGELF
TRBV20-1 | SARDGLAGEKQF
TRBV28 | ASSSSEPQH
TRBV28 | ASSAGASGTDTQY
TRBV27 | ASSSSPTSWSSYEQY
TRBV12-3/TRBV12-4 | ASSSGQREF
TRBV20-1 | SASKTGVSAWGEQF
TRBV12-3/TRBV12-4 | ASSLSDSAFEQY
TRBV30 | AWCVTSGETQY
TRBV6-5 | ASSYGLAGNNEQF